This TCR beta chain came from a study of blood T cells in healthy people across ages. CDR1 is SQVTM, CDR2 ANQGSEA, per germline. V shed 4 bases and J 6 bases; nucleotides not matched to a gene: 8. CDR3 length: 13 amino acids. The use of a sample-barcoded 5' primer and a J-beta primer mix characterized a second PCR of about 7 to 12 cycles. TCRdb reanalysed the 5' RACE reads using MiXCR and keeps one entry per CDR3 protein. This table has approximately 810,000 distinct CDR3 sequences, under 35% appearing once. This clonotype was detected ten times or more. The chain links TRBV29-1 to TRBJ1-2; 7 positions agree with TRBD1. This TCR came from a woman at least 80 years old in good health. Sequencing was done on a sample of blood. DNA of the CDR3: TGCAGCGTTGGGGTGACAGGGCGGGATGGCTACACCTTC. Translating it yields CSVGVTGRDGYTF. Full variable domain (outside the CDR3, taken from reference TRBV29-1 and TRBJ1-2): SAVISQKPSRDICQRGTSLTIQCQVDSQVTMMFWYRQQPGQSLTLIATANQGSEATYESGFVIDKFPISRPNLTFSTLTVSNMSPEDSSIYLCSVGVTGRDGYTFGSGTRLTVV.